This is a list of T cell receptor beta chains from one sample in a study of beta chain features in type 1 diabetes. This table comes from immunoSEQ multiplex PCR, and its TCRdb copy is limited to in-frame clones, with some not included. The repertoire holds 130,000 or so clones, with about 15% as singletons. The sample consisted of central memory CD4+ T cells from blood. These receptors all stem from a man aged 25 to 40 with type 1 diabetes. CDR3s include the opening cysteine and the closing phenylalanine or tryptophan. A D gene is named only where the DNA matches it firmly. Clone sizes are given selectively: once, few, many, or a class where the clone is expanded.

V gene,D gene,J gene,clone size,CDR3 protein,CDR3 DNA
TRBV18,TRBD1,TRBJ1-2,.,CASSQQGRDGYTF,TGTGCCAGCTCACAACAGGGGCGGGATGGCTACACCTTC
TRBV23-1,.,TRBJ2-2,.,CASSQSRVDTGELFF,TGCGCCAGCAGTCAATCGAGGGTAGACACCGGGGAGCTGTTTTTT
TRBV18,.,TRBJ2-1,few,CASSQGDSQFF,TGTGCCAGCTCACAGGGGGACTCGCAGTTCTTC
TRBV30,.,TRBJ2-3,.,CAWSSWRGDTQYF,TGTGCCTGGAGTAGCTGGCGTGGGGATACGCAGTATTTT
TRBV13,.,TRBJ1-3,.,CASSIRSSGNTIYF,TGTGCCAGCAGCATAAGGAGCTCTGGAAACACCATATATTTT
TRBV7-6,.,TRBJ1-6,.,CASSLGQSSYNSPLHF,TGTGCCAGCAGCTTAGGACAGAGCTCCTATAATTCACCCCTCCACTTT
TRBV4-2,TRBD2,TRBJ2-3,.,CASSQDGGGDTDTQYF,TGTGCCAGCAGCCAAGATGGCGGGGGGGACACAGATACGCAGTATTTT
TRBV5-4,TRBD2,TRBJ2-5,many,CASSFSGGIQETQYF,TGTGCCAGCAGCTTTAGCGGGGGAATACAAGAGACCCAGTACTTC
TRBV7-2,TRBD2,TRBJ2-3,.,CASSDRTSGGDTQYF,TGTGCCAGCAGCGACCGGACTAGCGGGGGAGATACGCAGTATTTT
TRBV18,TRBD2,TRBJ2-7,many,CASSPQGTRDVYEQYF,TGTGCCAGCTCACCACAAGGGACTAGGGATGTCTACGAGCAGTACTTC
TRBV4-2,TRBD1,TRBJ2-3,few,CASSQPTGATDTQYF,TGTGCCAGCAGCCAGCCCACAGGGGCCACAGATACGCAGTATTTT
TRBV25-1,.,TRBJ1-2,many,CASSESTTNYGYTF,TGTGCCAGCAGTGAATCGACAACGAACTATGGCTACACCTTC
TRBV29-1,.,TRBJ2-7,.,CSVVSRTDEQYF,TGCAGCGTTGTGTCTCGGACAGACGAGCAGTACTTC
TRBV7-9,.,TRBJ2-5,few,CASSLWIADQETQYF,TGTGCCAGCAGCCTGTGGATCGCGGATCAAGAGACCCAGTACTTC
TRBV29-1,.,TRBJ2-5,few,CSASAREIETQYF,TGCAGCGCATCGGCGAGGGAAATTGAGACCCAGTACTTC
TRBV9,.,TRBJ2-3,few,CASSLEADTQYF,TGTGCCAGCAGCTTAGAAGCAGATACGCAGTATTTT
TRBV2,.,TRBJ2-1,.,CASKDGRKQFF,TGTGCCAGCAAGGACGGACGCAAGCAGTTCTTC
TRBV2,.,TRBJ2-5,.,CASSDEGAQYF,TGTGCCAGCAGTGATGAGGGGGCCCAGTACTTC
TRBV5-1,TRBD2,TRBJ2-1,many,CASSLQPSGGYNEQFF,TGCGCCAGCAGCTTGCAGCCTAGCGGGGGCTACAATGAGCAGTTCTTC
TRBV7-9,.,TRBJ1-1,many,CASSRLYDGTEAFF,TGTGCCAGCAGCCGTCTCTACGACGGGACTGAAGCTTTCTTT
TRBV9,.,TRBJ2-3,once,CASSVARLVGADTQYF,TGTGCCAGCAGCGTAGCTCGACTAGTGGGCGCAGATACGCAGTATTTT
TRBV28,.,TRBJ1-5,.,CASSPAGRDSNQPQHF,TGTGCCAGCAGTCCCGCCGGAAGGGACAGCAATCAGCCCCAGCATTTT
TRBV9,.,TRBJ2-5,.,CASSTQGSQETQYF,TGTGCCAGCAGCACACAGGGTAGCCAAGAGACCCAGTACTTC
TRBV7-2,.,TRBJ2-3,medium-sized,CASSLAAASGTDTQYF,TGTGCCAGCAGCTTAGCCGCCGCATCCGGCACAGATACGCAGTATTTT
TRBV5-6,.,TRBJ2-5,.,CASSLDEKETQYF,TGTGCCAGCAGCTTGGACGAGAAAGAGACCCAGTACTTC
TRBV7-2,TRBD1,TRBJ1-5,few,CASSGRDRANQPQHF,TGTGCCAGCAGCGGCCGGGACAGGGCGAATCAGCCCCAGCATTTT
TRBV4-1,TRBD1,TRBJ2-4,.,CASSRQWDSKNIQYF,TGCGCCAGCAGCCGCCAATGGGACAGCAAAAACATTCAGTACTTC
TRBV6-6,.,TRBJ1-3,few,CASRVQGGNTIYF,TGTGCCAGCAGAGTACAGGGTGGAAACACCATATATTTT
TRBV7-9,.,TRBJ2-6,.,CASSRESGNDNVLTF,TGTGCCAGCAGCCGCGAGTCAGGGAACGACAACGTCCTGACTTTC
TRBV4-3,.,TRBJ2-3,.,CASSQERRARTDTQYF,TGCGCCAGCAGCCAAGAACGGAGGGCCCGCACAGATACGCAGTATTTT
TRBV9,.,TRBJ2-7,few,CASSVDQFNEQYF,TGTGCCAGCAGCGTAGACCAATTCAACGAGCAGTACTTC
TRBV29-1,.,TRBJ1-2,.,CSVVEGEDYGYTF,TGCAGCGTTGTTGAAGGTGAGGACTATGGCTACACCTTC
TRBV2,.,TRBJ2-1,.,CASRVNEQFF,TGTGCCAGCAGGGTGAATGAGCAGTTCTTC
TRBV5-6,.,TRBJ2-1,few,CASSQQDSYNEQFF,TGTGCCAGCAGCCAGCAGGACTCCTACAATGAGCAGTTCTTC
TRBV4-3,TRBD2,TRBJ2-1,few,CASSQDSRTSNNEQFF,TGCGCCAGCAGCCAAGACTCCAGGACTAGTAACAATGAGCAGTTCTTC
TRBV23-1,TRBD2,TRBJ2-7,.,CASSQRTSDEQYF,TGCGCCAGCAGTCAGCGGACTAGCGACGAGCAGTACTTC
TRBV2,.,TRBJ1-2,.,CASRTDNYGYTF,TGTGCCAGCAGGACGGACAACTATGGCTACACCTTC
TRBV6-6,TRBD1,TRBJ2-4,.,CASSKDRGAKNIQYF,TGTGCCAGCAGCAAGGACAGGGGTGCCAAAAACATTCAGTACTTC
TRBV4-3,TRBD1,TRBJ2-7,few,CASSQATYRGPGEQYF,TGCGCCAGCAGCCAAGCTACTTACAGGGGGCCGGGCGAGCAGTACTTC
TRBV28,.,TRBJ2-7,many,CASTRGPRKYF,TGTGCCAGCACCCGTGGCCCTAGGAAGTACTTC
TRBV27,TRBD1,TRBJ1-2,.,CASRALDRGNYGYTF,TGTGCCAGCAGGGCACTGGACAGGGGGAACTATGGCTACACCTTC
TRBV5-1,.,TRBJ2-3,few,CASSLATSEVAQYF,TGCGCCAGCAGCTTGGCTACCTCCGAGGTTGCGCAGTATTTT
TRBV19,TRBD1,TRBJ1-5,few,CASRLRGQGNQPQHF,TGTGCCAGTAGGCTGAGGGGACAGGGAAATCAGCCCCAGCATTTT
TRBV4-3,TRBD2,TRBJ2-3,few,CASSQIAGDTDTQYF,TGCGCCAGCAGCCAGATAGCGGGGGACACAGATACGCAGTATTTT
TRBV12-5,.,TRBJ2-3,many,CASGLGGRASTDTQYF,TGTGCTAGTGGTTTGGGGGGCAGGGCCTCCACAGATACGCAGTATTTT
TRBV6-6,.,TRBJ2-5,.,CASRSRTSAETQYF,TGTGCCAGCAGGTCACGGACGTCCGCAGAGACCCAGTACTTC
TRBV5-1,.,TRBJ2-2,.,CASSHRAGELFF,TGCGCCAGCAGCCACAGGGCCGGGGAGCTGTTTTTT
TRBV25-1,.,TRBJ2-1,few,CASSGALGRFF,TGTGCCAGCAGCGGGGCCTTAGGACGGTTCTTC
TRBV7-9,TRBD1,TRBJ2-3,many,CASSLGQPSTDTQYF,TGTGCCAGCAGCTTGGGACAGCCGAGCACAGATACGCAGTATTTT
TRBV9,.,TRBJ1-3,few,CASSVDSGNTIYF,TGTGCCAGCAGCGTGGACTCTGGAAACACCATATATTTT
TRBV7-9,.,TRBJ2-7,.,CASSPLGGGQYF,TGTGCCAGCAGCCCCCTCGGGGGAGGGCAGTACTTC
TRBV5-6,.,TRBJ1-4,.,CASSLAGGDEEKLFF,TGTGCCAGCAGCTTGGCCGGGGGCGATGAAGAAAAACTGTTTTTT
TRBV5-4,.,TRBJ1-1,.,CASSLGQTDATEAFF,TGTGCCAGCAGCCTGGGACAAACCGACGCCACTGAAGCTTTCTTT
TRBV11-2,TRBD1,TRBJ2-1,few,CASSQKWLSGQVQLEQFF,TGTGCCAGCAGCCAAAAATGGTTATCGGGACAGGTCCAGCTGGAGCAGTTCTTC
TRBV11-2,.,TRBJ2-5,few,CASSLGETQYF,TGTGCCAGCAGCTTAGGGGAGACCCAGTACTTC
TRBV6-5,.,TRBJ1-6,few,CASSKLAGENSPLHF,TGTGCCAGCAGTAAGCTAGCAGGGGAGAATTCACCCCTCCACTTT
TRBV9,TRBD1,TRBJ2-5,.,CASSAGDRGFLETQYF,TGTGCCAGCAGCGCTGGGGACAGGGGATTTTTAGAGACCCAGTACTTC
TRBV9,.,TRBJ2-1,.,CASSVMGADEQFF,TGTGCCAGCAGCGTAATGGGGGCCGATGAGCAGTTCTTC
TRBV4-1,.,TRBJ2-7,.,CASSHGQQAWEQYF,TGCGCCAGCAGCCATGGGCAGCAAGCTTGGGAGCAGTACTTC
TRBV11-2,TRBD1,TRBJ1-1,.,CATSRQGNTEAFF,TGTGCCACCTCTCGACAGGGTAACACTGAAGCTTTCTTT